This T cell receptor beta chain comes out of a study of neurological immune-mediated disorders. TCRdb called the 5' RACE reads again in MiXCR, with one record for every CDR3 protein. This sample carries 50,000 or so distinct CDR3 sequences, around a tenth of them seen once, and the ten largest clones take around 20%. Germline V gene data show CDR1 as SGHRS and CDR2 as YFSETQ. Trimming cost V 1 base and J 3 bases, with 11 bases left between them. The CDR3 contains 14 residues. This clonotype occurred many times. Sequenced: PBMCs. V and J are TRBV5-1 and TRBJ2-7; a possible D gene is TRBD1 (6 bases). The receptor comes from a woman aged 40 to 49 with HTLV-1-associated myelopathy (HAM/TSP). The CDR3 protein is CASSLTGNDYEQYF. CDR3 bases: TGCGCCAGCAGCTTGACAGGGAATGACTACGAGCAGTACTTC.